The clone carrying this T cell receptor beta chain occurred many times. Its matching antigen is unknown. Treatment denoted: PENTA 11 planned treatment interruption arm or continuous ART arm. Naive CD4+ CD45RA+ CD45RO- T cells were FACS-sorted from thawed PBMCs. Germline values: CDR1 MNHEY, CDR2 SMNVEV (reference sequence). The CDR3 is 17 amino acids. Trimming took off 6 bases at V and 11 bases at J, with 29 bases between the two ends. The sample originates from a study of HIV-infected children after antiretroviral therapy interruption. Study-level points and caveats: The Gini coefficient of naive CD4+ repertoires rose, returning to baseline by 3 years.

RNA-based 3' RACE libraries used unique molecular identifiers. TCRdb independently ran MiXCR on the 3' RACE reads; one entry per CDR3 protein. The sample lists approximately 89,000 distinct CDR3 sequences, around 6.9% occurring once. This specimen consisted of CD45RA+ CD4+ T cells from PBMCs, pooled from several time points, obtained from a donor given antiretroviral therapy, either interrupted or continuous. Regarding subset: naive CD4+ CD45RA+ CD45RO- T cells. The sequence came from a pool of human donors with HIV. V gene TRBV27 combines with J gene TRBJ1-5; D perhaps matches TRBD1 (6 bases). The CDR3 is CASSLRSLRTAKGAQHF. As DNA, the CDR3 is TGTGCCAGCAGCTTAAGATCTCTCCGGACAGCCAAGGGGGCCCAGCATTTT.